The present T cell receptor beta chain was sequenced within a study of cytomegalovirus exposure and HLA in healthy donors. The CDR3 extends over 14 amino acids. V gave up 4 bases and J gave up 5 bases, with 13 bases separating them. Per the germline V gene, CDR1 is SGHNT and CDR2 is YYREEE (reference sequence). PCR was performed using 60 Vbeta and 13 Jbeta primers. Measured with immunoSEQ multiplex PCR; TCRdb has only the in-frame clones, and not every one. The specimen's table records about 110,000 clones. The receptor comes from a man aged 25-40 years in good health and CMV-seronegative. The specimen was PBMCs. V usage is TRBV5-4 and J usage is TRBJ2-1, with D possibly matching TRBD2 (5 bases). CDR3 sequence: CASSSPGSNNEQFF. The CDR3 DNA follows: TGTGCCAGCAGCAGTCCGGGAAGTAACAATGAGCAGTTCTTC.